The 9 T cell receptor beta chains in this list originate from one sample, sequenced in a study of cytomegalovirus exposure and HLA in healthy donors. The PCR used 60 Vbeta and 13 Jbeta primers. The table came from immunoSEQ multiplex PCR; TCRdb's copy has only in-frame clones and leaves some out. The table records under 150,000 clones, roughly 72% of them present only once. The sequencing input was PBMCs. The receptors stem from a woman aged 40 to 50 in good health and CMV-seropositive.

The sample holds one count of this clone. This chain joins TRBV4-1 and TRBJ2-2; no firm D call. The CDR3 totals 13 residues. Trimming stripped 6 bases from V and 6 bases from J, with 11 bases between. The germline V gene encodes CDR1 MGHRA and CDR2 YSYEKL. Here the CDR3 DNA reads TGCGCCAGCAGTGGGCCCTTGGCCGGGGAGCTGTTTTTT. The encoded protein is CASSGPLAGELFF.

The DNA of the CDR3 is TGTGCCAGCAGCCGGGGACAGGCGTATGGCTACACCTTC. Its protein product is CASSRGQAYGYTF. The V and J genes are TRBV7-2 and TRBJ1-2; 8 bases match TRBD1. The CDR3 runs 13 residues. CDR1 and CDR2 from the germline V gene are SGHTA and FQGNSA. J gave up 5 bases and V 5 bases, and 4 bases lay outside the gene matches. Supplemented by reference TRBV7-2 and TRBJ1-2, the full variable domain reads GAGVSQSPSNKVTEKGKDVELRCDPISGHTALYWYRQSLGQGLEFLIYFQGNSAPDKSGLPSDRFSAERTGGSVSTLTIQRTQQEDSAVYLCASSRGQAYGYTFGSGTRLTVV.

This clone was seen only a few times. J is TRBJ1-1 and V is TRBV11-3; D unclear. Per the germline V gene, CDR1 is SGHNT and CDR2 is YENEEA. This CDR3 comprises 17 residues. Trimming cost V 1 base and J 3 bases, with 18 bases left between them. In DNA form, the CDR3 reads TGTGCCAGCAGCTTAGGGGTACTAGGGAGATTGGACACTGAAGCTTTCTTT. Translated: CASSLGVLGRLDTEAFF. Combining the CDR3 with reference TRBV11-3 and TRBJ1-1 gives the whole variable domain EAGVVQSPRYKIIEKKQPVAFWCNPISGHNTLYWYLQNLGQGPELLIRYENEEAVDDSQLPKDRFSAERLKGVDSTLKIQPAELGDSAVYLCASSLGVLGRLDTEAFFGQGTRLTVV.

The chain links TRBV9 to TRBJ2-5; 8 bases are shared with TRBD2. The CDR3 loop spans 15 amino acids. V trimming: 0 bases; J trimming: 5 bases; junction bases outside the gene matches: 6. CDR1 is SGDLS and CDR2 is YYNGEE in the germline V gene. As DNA, the CDR3 is TGTGCCAGCAGCGTAGATCGGGGGGGGCCTGAGACCCAGTACTTC. Protein product: CASSVDRGGPETQYF.

The rearrangement joins TRBV6-5 to TRBJ2-1; tentative D call: TRBD2 (6 bases). Trimming left V 0 bases short and J 6 bases short, with 15 bases between. This CDR3 has 16 amino acids. Germline values: CDR1 MNHEY, CDR2 SVGAGI. The CDR3 coding sequence is TGTGCCAGCAGTTACTCGACCGGGGGTGTGGCCAATGAGCAGTTCTTC. Encoded protein: CASSYSTGGVANEQFF.

The chain joins TRBV27 to TRBJ1-6; 7 bases agree with TRBD1. Germline loops: CDR1 MNHEY, CDR2 SMNVEV (reference sequence). The CDR3 covers 16 residues. Trimming cost V 5 bases and J 10 bases; bases outside gene matches: 14. The CDR3 spells CASSATGSRIDSPLHF. CDR3 DNA sequence: TGTGCCAGCAGTGCGACAGGGAGTCGAATCGACTCACCCCTCCACTTT.

The chain uses TRBV19 and TRBJ2-1; possible D gene TRBD2, 6 bases. This CDR3 has 14 residues. Trimming removed 5 bases at V and 6 bases at J, with 14 bases between. Germline lookup yields CDR1 LNHDA and CDR2 SQIVND (reference sequence). The CDR3 sequence is CASSPGLPPNEQFF. The CDR3 DNA follows: TGTGCCAGTAGTCCGGGACTGCCCCCCAATGAGCAGTTCTTC.

This clone was seen a few times. V gene TRBV5-4 combines with J gene TRBJ2-5, with D tentatively TRBD1 (6 bases). The CDR3 loop spans 15 amino acids. Per the germline V gene, CDR1 is SGHNT and CDR2 is YYREEE (reference sequence). V dropped 3 bases and J dropped 10 bases, with 22 bases sitting between them. Written as DNA, the CDR3 is TGTGCCAGCAGCTCCCTAGAACGGGCAAGAGGGGGCCAGTACTTC. This codes for CASSSLERARGGQYF. The full variable domain, rest sourced from reference TRBV5-4 and TRBJ2-5, is ETGVTQSPTHLIKTRGQQVTLRCSSQSGHNTVSWYQQALGQGPQFIFQYYREEENGRGNFPPRFSGLQFPNYSSELNVNALELDDSALYLCASSSLERARGGQYFGPGTRLLVL.

J is TRBJ2-5 and V is TRBV5-1; no definite D call. V was trimmed by 1 base and J by 3 bases, leaving 13 bases between them. The germline gives CDR1 SGHRS, CDR2 YFSETQ. This CDR3 region has 15 residues. The CDR3 spells CASSLFAMVEETQYF. The DNA of the CDR3 is TGCGCCAGCAGCTTGTTTGCGATGGTGGAAGAGACCCAGTACTTC. Supplemented by reference TRBV5-1 and TRBJ2-5, the full variable domain reads KAGVTQTPRYLIKTRGQQVTLSCSPISGHRSVSWYQQTPGQGLQFLFEYFSETQRNKGNFPGRFSGRQFSNSRSEMNVSTLELGDSALYLCASSLFAMVEETQYFGPGTRLLVL.